This is a list of T cell receptor beta chains from one sample in a study of PD-L1 blockade in urothelial cancer. The table came from immunoSEQ multiplex PCR; TCRdb's copy has only in-frame clones and leaves some out. The sample contains 70,000 to 95,000 clones, 84% of which appear only once. Sample: PBMCs, taken around atezolizumab (anti-PD-L1) treatment. All receptors come from a man aged 55 to 70 with urothelial cancer. CDR3s include the opening cysteine and the closing phenylalanine or tryptophan. Each record gives: CDR3 protein, CDR3 DNA, clone size, V gene, J gene, D gene. The D gene is left open where the match is weak. Some rows mark clone size as missing; the rest say once, few, many or name a class of expanded clone.

CASSPASFHYEQYF	TGTGCCAGCAGCCCAGCGAGTTTTCACTACGAGCAGTACTTC	-	TRBV9	TRBJ2-7	-
CASSQDAYGTDAYEQYF	TGCGCCAGCAGCCAAGACGCTTACGGGACAGACGCGTACGAGCAGTACTTC	-	TRBV4-3	TRBJ2-7	TRBD1
CASKPAGSTDTQYF	TGTGCCAGTAAACCCGCGGGGTCCACAGATACGCAGTATTTT	few	TRBV19	TRBJ2-3	-
CASSPLPGRDTEAFF	TGTGCCAGCAGTCCCCTTCCGGGCAGGGACACTGAAGCTTTCTTT	-	TRBV27	TRBJ1-1	-
CASSPPNRGDYEQYF	TGTGCCAGCTCACCACCGAACAGGGGGGACTACGAGCAGTACTTC	-	TRBV18	TRBJ2-7	TRBD1
CASGGTAYGYTF	TGTGCCAGCGGGGGGACAGCCTATGGCTACACCTTC	-	TRBV7-6	TRBJ1-2	TRBD1
CSARNEYEQYF	TGCAGTGCTAGAAACGAGTACGAGCAGTACTTC	-	TRBV20-1	TRBJ2-7	-
CASSPGLAGEVNEQFF	TGTGCCAGCAGTCCCGGACTAGCGGGGGAGGTAAATGAGCAGTTCTTC	-	TRBV7-7	TRBJ2-1	TRBD2
CASSTPLNTEAFF	TGTGCCAGCAGTACACCGCTGAACACTGAAGCTTTCTTT	-	TRBV25-1	TRBJ1-1	-
CASSPGGDRGFNTEAFF	TGTGCCAGCAGTCCAGGGGGTGACAGGGGGTTCAACACTGAAGCTTTCTTT	-	TRBV27	TRBJ1-1	TRBD1
CAWSVGAGTGRAFF	-	-	TRBV30	TRBJ1-2	-
CSVLGAFNLGTEAFF	TGCAGCGTTCTAGGGGCCTTCAATTTAGGTACTGAAGCTTTCTTT	-	TRBV29-1	TRBJ1-1	-
CASSALTGGPDTQYF	TGTGCCAGCAGCGCCCTGACAGGGGGCCCAGATACGCAGTATTTT	-	TRBV9	TRBJ2-3	TRBD1
CAIRPGGYTDTQYF	TGTGCCATCAGACCGGGGGGGTACACAGATACGCAGTATTTT	-	TRBV10-3	TRBJ2-3	TRBD2
CASSLGLAANTGELFF	TGTGCCAGCAGCTTAGGACTAGCGGCGAACACCGGGGAGCTGTTTTTT	-	TRBV7-9	TRBJ2-2	TRBD2
CASSQVTTYGYTF	TGTGCCAGCAGTCAGGTTACAACTTATGGCTACACCTTC	-	TRBV2	TRBJ1-2	-
CASSSRLLVISTDTQYF	TGTGCCAGCAGCTCGCGGTTACTCGTTATTAGCACAGATACGCAGTATTTT	once	TRBV7-9	TRBJ2-3	-
CASSQDSSQTQYF	TGTGCCAGCAGCCAAGATTCTAGTCAGACCCAGTACTTC	-	TRBV4-2	TRBJ2-5	-
CASTKNRDRVLRGYTF	TGCGCCAGCACCAAAAACCGGGACAGGGTCCTTCGTGGCTACACCTTC	-	TRBV4-3	TRBJ1-2	TRBD1
CASSPGKGASYEQYF	TGTGCCAGCAGCCCGGGAAAGGGGGCTTCCTACGAGCAGTACTTC	-	TRBV6-1	TRBJ2-7	TRBD1
CASSLAGADTQYF	TGCGCCAGCAGCTTGGCGGGAGCAGATACGCAGTATTTT	-	TRBV5-1	TRBJ2-3	-
CASSFTDRDAGGYTF	TGTGCCAGCAGCTTCACCGACAGGGATGCGGGTGGCTACACCTTC	-	TRBV11-2	TRBJ1-2	TRBD1
CAWSVGLGLEAFF	TGTGCCTGGAGTGTAGGTTTGGGACTTGAAGCTTTCTTT	few	TRBV30	TRBJ1-1	-
CASSYYIAGSGELFF	TGTGCCAGCAGTTACTATATAGCGGGGTCCGGGGAGCTGTTTTTT	-	TRBV6-6	TRBJ2-2	TRBD2
CASSAGSYSGRQETQYF	TGTGCCAGCAGCGCAGGGTCATATAGCGGGAGACAAGAGACCCAGTACTTC	-	TRBV7-2	TRBJ2-5	TRBD2
CASTPTGRGYTF	TGTGCCAGCACCCCGACAGGGAGGGGCTACACCTTC	-	TRBV6-6	TRBJ1-2	TRBD1
CASSLVIDSPNTEAFF	TGTGCCAGCAGCTTAGTAATCGACAGCCCGAACACTGAAGCTTTCTTT	few	TRBV11-2	TRBJ1-1	-
CASGGGLDNEQFF	TGCGCCAGCGGTGGAGGATTGGACAATGAGCAGTTCTTC	-	TRBV5-1	TRBJ2-1	-
CASSLERGGRGETQYF	TGTGCCAGCAGCTTGGAGCGGGGGGGACGAGGAGAGACCCAGTACTTC	-	TRBV11-2	TRBJ2-5	TRBD2
CASSYSSGLAPESDF	TGTGCCAGCAGTTACTCGTCCGGACTAGCTCCTGAGTCGGACTTC	-	TRBV6-6	TRBJ2-5	TRBD2
CASSWQASGSYEQYF	TGTGCCAGCAGCTGGCAGGCTAGCGGGAGTTACGAGCAGTACTTC	-	TRBV5-4	TRBJ2-7	TRBD2
CSARAFNEQFF	TGCAGTGCTAGAGCGTTCAATGAGCAGTTCTTC	once	TRBV20-1	TRBJ2-1	-
CASSYSRQGVYEQYF	TGTGCCAGCAGTTACAGTAGACAGGGGGTCTACGAGCAGTACTTC	-	TRBV6-5	TRBJ2-7	TRBD1
CASRTLAGVRIGELFF	TGTGCCAGCAGAACACTAGCGGGAGTCCGGATAGGGGAGCTGTTTTTT	once	TRBV7-2	TRBJ2-2	TRBD2
CASRDSDTYEKLFF	TGTGCCAGCAGAGATTCCGACACTTATGAAAAACTGTTTTTT	-	TRBV6-6	TRBJ1-4	-
CASSPPPGGGEAQYF	TGTGCCAGCTCACCGCCTCCCGGGGGGGGCGAGGCCCAGTACTTC	-	TRBV18	TRBJ2-5	TRBD2
CATSNPGSTNEKLFF	TGTGCCACCAGCAACCCAGGCTCAACTAATGAAAAACTGTTTTTT	-	TRBV15	TRBJ1-4	-
CASSLTGSSYEQYF	TGTGCCAGCAGCCTGACTGGCAGCTCCTACGAGCAGTACTTC	-	TRBV5-5	TRBJ2-7	-
CASSLVGVLTEAFF	TGTGCCAGCAGCTTAGTAGGGGTATTAACTGAAGCTTTCTTT	-	TRBV7-9	TRBJ1-1	-
CASSLQAGGTEAFF	TGCGCCAGCAGCTTGCAGGCAGGGGGCACTGAAGCTTTCTTT	-	TRBV5-1	TRBJ1-1	TRBD1